The rows below give T cell receptor beta chains drawn from one sample of a study of early T cells in non-severe SARS-CoV-2 infection. One entry per CDR3 protein results from TCRdb running MiXCR on the 5' RACE reads. The profile shows about 36,000 distinct CDR3 sequences, around 6.5% of them singletons. Sequencing was performed on whole blood, taken at baseline. The receptors here all came from an adult who was a healthcare worker with PCR-confirmed SARS-CoV-2 infection or an uninfected control (not recorded which). Both conserved end residues are part of each CDR3. Fields, in order: D gene, J gene, V gene, clone size, CDR3 length, CDR3 protein, CDR3 DNA. D genes are given only for firm matches. Rows may omit the clone size; those that give it use once, few, many or a size class.

>TRBD1|TRBJ2-7|TRBV18|many|16
CASSPERDRVPYEQYF
TGTGCCAGCTCACCTGAACGGGACAGGGTTCCCTACGAGCAGTACTTC
>TRBD1|TRBJ1-1|TRBV14|-|15
CASSQRTGRNTEAFF
TGTGCCAGCAGCCAACGGACAGGGAGGAACACTGAAGCTTTCTTT
>-|TRBJ2-5|TRBV24-1|-|12
CATSVEGETQYF
TGTGCCACCAGCGTTGAGGGTGAGACCCAGTACTTC
>-|TRBJ2-7|TRBV27|many|13
CASRTQGSYEQYF
TGTGCGAGCAGGACCCAGGGTTCCTACGAGCAGTACTTC
>-|TRBJ2-1|TRBV4-1|many|17
CASSHPSLDYYNNEQFF
TGCGCCAGCAGCCATCCCTCTTTGGACTATTACAACAATGAGCAGTTCTTC
>-|TRBJ1-2|TRBV7-2|many|16
CASSLASRSGTGGYTF
TGTGCCAGCAGCTTAGCTTCCCGGTCAGGGACGGGTGGCTACACCTTC
>-|TRBJ2-1|TRBV27|few|15
CASISGRHLQGEQFF
TGTGCCAGCATCTCAGGCCGGCATTTACAAGGGGAGCAGTTCTTC
>-|TRBJ2-5|TRBV7-9|-|12
CASSLLRETQYF
TGTGCCAGCAGCTTACTTCGGGAGACCCAGTACTTC
>-|TRBJ1-5|TRBV7-9|many|13
CASSGTQNQPQHF
TGTGCCAGCAGCGGAACACAGAATCAGCCCCAGCATTTT
>TRBD1|TRBJ1-5|TRBV6-1|-|14
CVSKQGARGQPQHF
TGTGTCAGCAAGCAGGGGGCTAGAGGACAGCCCCAGCATTTT
>-|TRBJ2-5|TRBV6-6|few|15
CASSSLRRSQETQYF
TGTGCCAGCAGTTCCCTCAGGAGATCCCAAGAGACCCAGTACTTC
>TRBD1|TRBJ1-1|TRBV25-1|-|17
CASSRHTGAKGVAEAFF
TGTGCCAGCAGCCGCCACACAGGGGCGAAAGGTGTCGCTGAAGCTTTCTTT
>-|TRBJ1-1|TRBV28|few|12
CASSLYNTEAFF
TGTGCCAGCAGTTTATATAACACTGAAGCTTTCTTT
>-|TRBJ1-1|TRBV7-8|many|17
CASSLRTPGTGNTEAFF
TGTGCCAGCAGCTTACGAACGCCCGGGACGGGGAACACTGAAGCTTTCTTT
>TRBD1|TRBJ2-3|TRBV13|many|11
CASSYRQGQYF
TGTGCCAGCAGCTATCGACAGGGGCAGTATTTT
>-|TRBJ1-1|TRBV10-3|many|13
CAIRGTMNTEAFF
TGTGCCATAAGAGGAACCATGAACACTGAAGCTTTCTTT
>-|TRBJ1-3|TRBV4-3|few|16
CASSQDHHSSGNTIYF
TGCGCCAGCAGCCAAGACCACCATTCCTCTGGAAACACCATATATTTT
>-|TRBJ2-7|TRBV27|many|13
CASSFRERYEQYF
TGTGCCAGCAGTTTCCGGGAGCGGTACGAGCAGTACTTC
>TRBD1|TRBJ1-1|TRBV5-1|-|13
CASSLQGQAEAFF
TGCGCCAGCAGCTTGCAGGGACAGGCCGAAGCTTTCTTT
>-|TRBJ2-1|TRBV29-1|-|11
CSVARKGEQFF
TGCAGCGTTGCTAGAAAGGGAGAGCAGTTCTTC
>-|TRBJ1-1|TRBV19|few|13
CASSFGPAGEAFF
TGTGCCAGTAGTTTTGGACCTGCCGGGGAAGCTTTCTTT
>-|TRBJ2-5|TRBV29-1|many|14
CRVMVGQGQETQYF
TGCAGGGTCATGGTCGGGCAGGGGCAAGAGACCCAGTACTTC
>-|TRBJ2-5|TRBV29-1|few|16
CSVEDLTRPAGETQYF
TGCAGCGTTGAAGATCTAACCAGGCCGGCAGGGGAGACCCAGTACTTC
>TRBD2|TRBJ2-3|TRBV20-1|few|16
CSASNGTSGSTDTQYF
TGCAGTGCGAGCAACGGGACTAGCGGTAGCACAGATACGCAGTATTTT
>TRBD1|TRBJ1-2|TRBV6-6|many|14
CASNADRGTYGYTF
TGTGCCAGCAACGCCGACAGGGGGACCTATGGCTACACCTTC
>-|TRBJ1-1|TRBV18|-|14
CVSSPGMRDTEAFF
TGTGTCAGCTCACCAGGTATGAGGGACACTGAAGCTTTCTTT
>-|TRBJ2-1|TRBV11-2|many|13
CASEGQPYNEQFF
TGTGCCAGCGAGGGTCAGCCCTACAATGAGCAGTTCTTC
>-|TRBJ2-7|TRBV7-9|-|12
CASSRTESEQYF
TGTGCCAGCAGCCGGACTGAAAGCGAGCAGTACTTC
>TRBD1|TRBJ1-2|TRBV7-9|many|14
CASSSGQGANGYTF
TGTGCCAGCAGCTCCGGACAGGGGGCGAATGGCTACACCTTC
>-|TRBJ1-5|TRBV6-5|few|15
CASSRTGIGNQPQHF
TGTGCCAGCAGTCGAACAGGGATCGGCAATCAGCCCCAGCATTTT
>TRBD1|TRBJ1-5|TRBV6-2/TRBV6-3|many|14
CASSLTGEGQPQHF
TGTGCCAGCAGTTTAACAGGGGAGGGTCAGCCCCAGCATTTT
>-|TRBJ1-5|TRBV7-9|-|15
CASSLGVGSNQPQHF
TGTGCCAGCAGCTTAGGCGTGGGGAGCAATCAGCCCCAGCATTTT
>TRBD1|TRBJ1-5|TRBV28|many|15
CASRHFDRGHQPQHF
TGTGCCAGCCGGCACTTTGACAGGGGTCATCAGCCCCAGCATTTT
>TRBD2|TRBJ2-3|TRBV15|many|19
CATSRGSSGMITSTDTQYF
TGTGCCACCAGCAGAGGATCTAGCGGGATGATAACTAGCACAGATACGCAGTATTTT
>-|TRBJ1-2|TRBV7-8|-|14
CASSLAHRNYGYTF
TGTGCCAGCAGCTTAGCTCATCGGAACTATGGCTACACCTTC
>TRBD1|TRBJ2-3|TRBV24-1|few|16
CATSDPRGREPDTQYF
TGTGCCACCAGTGATCCCAGGGGGAGAGAACCAGATACGCAGTATTTT
>TRBD2|TRBJ2-1|TRBV20-1|many|18
CSAPKGVSSGRSYNEQFF
TGCAGTGCTCCTAAGGGTGTTTCTAGCGGGAGATCCTACAATGAGCAGTTCTTC
>TRBD2|TRBJ2-3|TRBV12-3/TRBV12-4|-|15
CASSFLAGAPDTQYF
TGTGCCAGCAGTTTCCTAGCGGGAGCTCCAGATACGCAGTATTTT
>TRBD1|TRBJ2-6|TRBV7-3|many|18
CASSDGQGRNTGANVLTF
TGTGCCAGCAGCGACGGACAGGGGCGTAACACTGGGGCCAACGTCCTGACTTTC
>-|TRBJ1-2|TRBV28|many|14
CASRPPGSNYGYTF
TGTGCCAGCAGGCCCCCGGGTTCTAACTATGGCTACACCTTC
>-|TRBJ2-1|TRBV24-1|many|13
CATSDSSGNEQFF
TGTGCCACCAGTGATTCCTCGGGCAATGAGCAGTTCTTC
>-|TRBJ1-5|TRBV6-1|many|15
CASIRAELSNQPQHF
TGTGCCAGCATCAGAGCGGAGCTGAGCAATCAGCCCCAGCATTTT
>-|TRBJ2-2|TRBV2|-|14
CATQFDPGTGELFF
TGTGCCACCCAGTTTGACCCGGGGACCGGGGAGCTGTTTTTT
>-|TRBJ1-1|TRBV30|-|13
CAWTDDMNTEAFF
TGTGCCTGGACGGACGACATGAACACTGAAGCTTTCTTT
>TRBD2|TRBJ2-7|TRBV6-2/TRBV6-3|-|14
CASSTTSGSYEQYF
TGTGCCAGCAGTACGACTAGCGGGAGCTACGAGCAGTACTTC
>TRBD2|TRBJ2-6|TRBV6-2/TRBV6-3|-|17
CASSWAGAISGANVLTF
TGTGCCAGCAGTTGGGCGGGAGCGATCTCTGGGGCCAACGTCCTGACTTTC
>TRBD1|TRBJ2-3|TRBV30|-|14
CAWDRDRDTDTQYF
TGTGCCTGGGACCGGGACAGGGACACAGATACGCAGTATTTT
>-|TRBJ1-1|TRBV12-3/TRBV12-4|-|14
CASNVEVVNTEAFF
TGTGCCAGCAACGTAGAAGTTGTGAACACTGAAGCTTTCTTT
>-|TRBJ2-7|TRBV10-3|many|13
CAIQKGTSYEQYF
TGTGCCATACAGAAGGGCACCTCCTACGAGCAGTACTTC
>-|TRBJ1-6|TRBV6-5|many|17
CASSYRLSDLPWEYLHF
TGTGCCAGCAGTTACCGTCTATCGGACCTTCCTTGGGAGTACCTCCACTTT